This T cell receptor (beta chain) was profiled in a study of CD8+ T cells in alopecia areata. General study points: Among patients, TCR sharing was less clear than in mice, a difference possibly due in part to HLA diversity in the patient population.

Germline V gives CDR1 SEHNR, CDR2 FQNEAQ (reference sequence). V was pared by 4 bases and J by 4 bases, with 11 bases between. CDR3 size: 13 residues. Once RNA had been extracted, it was reverse transcribed into cDNA to act as the sequencing template. The method was immunoSEQ multiplex PCR; TCRdb's version includes in-frame clones alone and lacks a portion of them. The sample lists 55,000 to 65,000 clones; roughly 45% were seen once. Remarks on this clone: What it recognizes is unknown.

It was from PBMCs that CD4+ and CD8+ T cells were sorted. The V call is TRBV7-9, the J call TRBJ2-7; D tentatively reads TRBD1 or TRBD2 (5 bases each). The TCR was taken from a human donor with alopecia areata. Material for sequencing was NKG2D-low CD8+ T cells sorted from blood. CDR3 sequence (DNA): TGTGCCAGCAGCTCTCTCGGGGCGTACGAGCAGTACTTC. It encodes CASSSLGAYEQYF.